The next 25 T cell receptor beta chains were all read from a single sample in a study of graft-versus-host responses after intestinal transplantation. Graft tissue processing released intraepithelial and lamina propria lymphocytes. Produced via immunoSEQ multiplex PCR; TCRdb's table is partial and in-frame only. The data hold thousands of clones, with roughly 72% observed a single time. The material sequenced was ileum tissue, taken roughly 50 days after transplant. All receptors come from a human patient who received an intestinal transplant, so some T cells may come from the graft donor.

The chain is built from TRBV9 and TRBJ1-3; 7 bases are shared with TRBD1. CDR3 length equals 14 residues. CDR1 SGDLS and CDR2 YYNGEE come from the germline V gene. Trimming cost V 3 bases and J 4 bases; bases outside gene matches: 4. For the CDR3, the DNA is TGTGCCAGCAGCGGCTGGGACAGAGGAAACACCATATATTTT. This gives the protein CASSGWDRGNTIYF.

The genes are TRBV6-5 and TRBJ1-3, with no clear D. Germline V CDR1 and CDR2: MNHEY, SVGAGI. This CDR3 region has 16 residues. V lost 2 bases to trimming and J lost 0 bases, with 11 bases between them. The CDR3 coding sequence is TGTGCCAGCAGTTACGGGCAGCCGAGCTCTGGAAACACCATATATTTT. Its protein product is CASSYGQPSSGNTIYF.

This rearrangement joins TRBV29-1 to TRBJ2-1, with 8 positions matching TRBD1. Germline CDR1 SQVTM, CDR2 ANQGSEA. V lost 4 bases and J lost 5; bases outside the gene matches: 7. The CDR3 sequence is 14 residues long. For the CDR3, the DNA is TGCAGCGTTGTTCGACAGGGGAAGGACAATGAGCAGTTCTTC. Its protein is CSVVRQGKDNEQFF.

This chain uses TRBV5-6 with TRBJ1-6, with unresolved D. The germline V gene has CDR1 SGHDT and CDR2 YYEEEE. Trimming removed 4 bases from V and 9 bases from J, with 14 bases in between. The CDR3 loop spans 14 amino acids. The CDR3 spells CASSPPGEFSPLHF. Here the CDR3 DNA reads TGTGCCAGCAGCCCACCTGGAGAGTTTTCACCCCTCCACTTT.

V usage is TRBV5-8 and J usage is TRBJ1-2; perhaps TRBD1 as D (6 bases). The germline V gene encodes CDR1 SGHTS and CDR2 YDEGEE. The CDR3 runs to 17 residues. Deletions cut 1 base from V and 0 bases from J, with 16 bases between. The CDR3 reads CASSLSSGATSNYGYTF. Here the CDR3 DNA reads TGTGCCAGCAGCTTGAGTTCAGGGGCGACCTCTAACTATGGCTACACCTTC.

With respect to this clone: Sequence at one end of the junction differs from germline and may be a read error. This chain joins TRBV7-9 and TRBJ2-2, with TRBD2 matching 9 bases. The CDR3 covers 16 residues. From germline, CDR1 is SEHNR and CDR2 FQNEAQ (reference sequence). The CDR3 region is CASSLAGLFSTGELFF. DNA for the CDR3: TGTGCCAGCAGCCTAGCGGGGCTTTTTAGCACCGGGGAGCTGTTTTTT.

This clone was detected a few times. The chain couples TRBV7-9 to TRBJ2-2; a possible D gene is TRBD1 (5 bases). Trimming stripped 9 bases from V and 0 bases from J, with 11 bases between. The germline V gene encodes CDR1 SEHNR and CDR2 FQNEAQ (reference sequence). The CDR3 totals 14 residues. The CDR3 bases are TGTGCCAGTCGGCGGACACCGAACACCGGGGAGCTGTTTTTT. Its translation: CASRRTPNTGELFF.

This CDR3 is CASSADYRDYYNEQFF. The CDR3 bases are TGTGCCAGCAGCGCAGATTATCGGGACTACTACAATGAGCAGTTCTTC. The V call is TRBV9, the J call TRBJ2-1; TRBD2 aligns across 7 bases. Per germline, CDR1 SGDLS and CDR2 YYNGEE. This CDR3 has 16 residues. Trimming took 3 bases from V and 3 from J; bases not matched to a gene: 9.

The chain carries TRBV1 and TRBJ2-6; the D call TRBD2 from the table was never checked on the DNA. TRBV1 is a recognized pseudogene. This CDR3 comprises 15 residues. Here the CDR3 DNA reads TGCACCAGCAGCCTTAGCGGGGCTGGGGCCAACGTCCTGACTTTC. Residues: CTSSLSGAGANVLTF.

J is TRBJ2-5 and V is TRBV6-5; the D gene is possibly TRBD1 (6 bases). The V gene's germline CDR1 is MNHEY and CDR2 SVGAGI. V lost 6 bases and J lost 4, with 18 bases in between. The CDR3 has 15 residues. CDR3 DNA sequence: TGTGCCAGCAGAACAGGGCCCTATAGTGGAGAGACCCAGTACTTC. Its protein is CASRTGPYSGETQYF.

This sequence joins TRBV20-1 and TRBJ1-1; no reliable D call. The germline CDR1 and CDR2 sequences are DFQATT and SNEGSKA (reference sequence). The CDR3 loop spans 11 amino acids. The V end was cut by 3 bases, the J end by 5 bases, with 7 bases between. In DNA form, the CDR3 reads TGCAGTGCTAGCCCTTTGACTGAAGCTTTCTTT. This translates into CSASPLTEAFF.

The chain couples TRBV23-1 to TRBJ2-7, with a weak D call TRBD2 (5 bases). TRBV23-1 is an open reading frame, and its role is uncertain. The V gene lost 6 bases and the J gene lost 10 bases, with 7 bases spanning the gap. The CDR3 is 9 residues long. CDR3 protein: CASRGVQYV. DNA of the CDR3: TGCGCCAGCAGGGGAGTACAGTACGTC.

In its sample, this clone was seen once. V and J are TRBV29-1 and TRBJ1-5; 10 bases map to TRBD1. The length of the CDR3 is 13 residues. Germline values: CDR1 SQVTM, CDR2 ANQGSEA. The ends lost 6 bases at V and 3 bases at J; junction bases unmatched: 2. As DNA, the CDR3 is TGCAGCGTGGGACAGGGGATCAATCAGCCCCAGCATTTT. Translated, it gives CSVGQGINQPQHF.

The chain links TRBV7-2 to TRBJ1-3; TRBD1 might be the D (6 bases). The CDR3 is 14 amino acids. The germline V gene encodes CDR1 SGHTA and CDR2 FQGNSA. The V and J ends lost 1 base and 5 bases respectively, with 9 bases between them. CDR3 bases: TGTGCCAGCAGCTTAGACGGGGGGCGAAACACCATATATTTT. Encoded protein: CASSLDGGRNTIYF.

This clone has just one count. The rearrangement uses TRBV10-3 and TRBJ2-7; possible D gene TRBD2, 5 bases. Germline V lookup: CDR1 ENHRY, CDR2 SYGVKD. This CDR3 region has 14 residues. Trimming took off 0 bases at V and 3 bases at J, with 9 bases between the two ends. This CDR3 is CAISESEVSYEQYV. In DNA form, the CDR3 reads TGTGCCATCAGTGAGTCGGAGGTTAGCTACGAGCAGTACGTC.

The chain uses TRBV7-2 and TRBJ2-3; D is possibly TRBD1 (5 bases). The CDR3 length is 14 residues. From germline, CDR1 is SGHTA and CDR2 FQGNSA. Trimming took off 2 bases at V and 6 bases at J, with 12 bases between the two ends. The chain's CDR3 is CASSLNGHGDTQYF. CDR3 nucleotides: TGTGCCAGCAGCTTAAACGGACACGGGGATACGCAGTATTTT.

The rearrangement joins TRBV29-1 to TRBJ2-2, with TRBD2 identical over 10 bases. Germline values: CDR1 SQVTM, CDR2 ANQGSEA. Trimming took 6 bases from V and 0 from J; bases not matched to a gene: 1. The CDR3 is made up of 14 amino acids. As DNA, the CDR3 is TGCAGCGTAGCGGGGGGGCCGAACACCGGGGAGCTGTTTTTT. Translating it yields CSVAGGPNTGELFF.

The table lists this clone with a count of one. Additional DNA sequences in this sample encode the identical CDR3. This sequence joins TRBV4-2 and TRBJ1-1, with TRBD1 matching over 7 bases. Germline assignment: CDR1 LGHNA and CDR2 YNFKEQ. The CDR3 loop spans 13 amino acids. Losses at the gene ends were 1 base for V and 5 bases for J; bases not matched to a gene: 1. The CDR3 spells CASSQARGTEAFF. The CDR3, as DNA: TGTGCCAGCAGCCAAGCCAGGGGGACTGAAGCTTTCTTT.

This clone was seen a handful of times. CDR3 sequence: CASSLNGGASEQFF. As DNA, the CDR3 is TGTGCCAGCAGCTTGAACGGGGGGGCCTCTGAGCAGTTCTTC. The chain is built from TRBV5-4 and TRBJ2-1; 8 bases are shared with TRBD2. The CDR3 spans 14 residues. Germline CDR1 is SGHNT and CDR2 is YYREEE (reference sequence). V lost 1 base to trimming and J lost 9 bases; unmatched junction nucleotides: 6.

The CDR3 coding sequence is TGTGCCAGCGCGGGACAGCCGAACACTGAAGCTTTCTTT. Amino acid sequence: CASAGQPNTEAFF. The V gene is TRBV18, the J gene TRBJ1-1; TRBD1 aligns across 7 bases. CDR3 size: 13 residues. With 8 bases clipped from V and 1 base from J, the junction kept 4 bases outside the gene matches. Germline V gives CDR1 KGHSH, CDR2 LQKENI.

The CDR3 sequence: CSVGTSGDFETQYF. The DNA for the CDR3 is TGCAGCGTCGGGACTAGCGGGGACTTTGAGACCCAGTACTTC. The rearrangement joins TRBV29-1 to TRBJ2-5, with 13 bases fitting TRBD2. After removal of 6 bases from V and 5 bases from J, the junction contained 6 bases not matched to a gene. Germline CDR1 SQVTM, CDR2 ANQGSEA. The length of the CDR3 is 14 residues.

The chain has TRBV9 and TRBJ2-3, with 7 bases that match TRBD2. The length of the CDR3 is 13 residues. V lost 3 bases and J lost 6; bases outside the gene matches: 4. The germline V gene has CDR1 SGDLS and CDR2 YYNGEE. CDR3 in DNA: TGTGCCAGCAGCGCAGCGGGAAGGGATACGCAGTATTTT. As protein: CASSAAGRDTQYF. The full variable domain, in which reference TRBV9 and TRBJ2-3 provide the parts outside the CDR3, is DSGVTQTPKHLITATGQRVTLRCSPRSGDLSVYWYQQSLDQGLQFLIQYYNGEERAKGNILERFSAQQFPDLHSELNLSSLELGDSALYFCASSAAGRDTQYFGPGTRLTVL.

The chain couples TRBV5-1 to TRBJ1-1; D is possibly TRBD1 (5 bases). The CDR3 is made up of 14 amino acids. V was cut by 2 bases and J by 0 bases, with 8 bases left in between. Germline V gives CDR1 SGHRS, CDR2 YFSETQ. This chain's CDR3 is CASSFQDMNTEAFF. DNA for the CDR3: TGCGCCAGCAGCTTCCAGGACATGAACACTGAAGCTTTCTTT.

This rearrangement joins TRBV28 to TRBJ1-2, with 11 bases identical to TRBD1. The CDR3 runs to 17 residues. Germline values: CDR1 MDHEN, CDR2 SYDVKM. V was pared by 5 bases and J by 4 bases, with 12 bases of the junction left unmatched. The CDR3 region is CASSLSGTGGGSYGYTF. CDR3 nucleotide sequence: TGTGCCAGCAGTCTTTCCGGGACAGGGGGAGGAAGCTATGGCTACACCTTC.

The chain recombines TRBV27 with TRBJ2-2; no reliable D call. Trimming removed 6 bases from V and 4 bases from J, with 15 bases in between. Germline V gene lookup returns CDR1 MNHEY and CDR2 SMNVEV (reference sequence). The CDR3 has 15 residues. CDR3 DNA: TGTGCCAGCAGCGAACCCCCATTGAGCACCGGGGAGCTGTTTTTT. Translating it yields CASSEPPLSTGELFF.